Following are 23 T cell receptor beta chains from one sample sequenced in a study of blood T cell repertoires in COVID-19. The data were produced by immunoSEQ multiplex PCR, yet TCRdb's version contains in-frame clones alone and is incomplete. The repertoire holds 250,000 to 400,000 clones, with 75% to 90% as singletons. Sequenced: PBMCs or T cells enriched from blood (not recorded which). The receptors stem from a woman under 40 who had been exposed to COVID-19.

As concerns this clone: The sample carries other DNA sequences with the same CDR3. This chain links TRBV28 with TRBJ1-3; 8 nucleotides line up with TRBD1. The germline V gene has CDR1 MDHEN and CDR2 SYDVKM. Germline trimming cut 6 bases from V and 0 bases from J; bases unmatched to any gene: 7. The CDR3 is made up of 16 amino acids. CDR3 sequence reads: CASSPGQGPSGNTIYF. CDR3 DNA sequence: TGTGCCAGCAGCCCTGGACAGGGCCCCTCTGGAAACACCATATATTTT.

The V and J genes are TRBV7-9 and TRBJ1-6; TRBD1 is a possible D gene (5 bases). V lost 6 bases and J lost 7, with 16 bases in between. The CDR3 spans 15 residues. CDR1 and CDR2 (germline): SEHNR, FQNEAQ (reference sequence). DNA of the CDR3: TGTGCCAGCAGTCTTATCCTCGGACAAAATTCACCCCTCCACTTT. This gives the protein CASSLILGQNSPLHF.

The rearrangement joins TRBV5-1 to TRBJ1-1; 9 nucleotides agree with TRBD1. The CDR3 has 13 amino acids. The germline V gene encodes CDR1 SGHRS and CDR2 YFSETQ. The J segment lost 6 bases and the V segment lost 6 bases, leaving 6 bases of the junction unmatched. CDR3 residues: CASTGTGSSEAFF. DNA of the CDR3: TGCGCCAGCACCGGGACAGGGTCTTCTGAAGCTTTCTTT.

Only one count was recorded for this clone. The chain carries TRBV28 and TRBJ2-7; 8 nucleotides match TRBD2. The CDR3 totals 15 residues. Germline V gives CDR1 MDHEN, CDR2 SYDVKM. Trimming took 2 bases from V and 7 from J; bases not matched to a gene: 10. The CDR3 coding sequence is TGTGCCAGCAGTTTAGCGGGAGGCCCCTACGGAGAGCAGTACTTC. This encodes CASSLAGGPYGEQYF.

V is TRBV30 and J is TRBJ1-6; D remains ambiguous. V was clipped by 5 bases and J by 0 bases, with 11 bases between them. The CDR3 is 15 residues long. The germline CDR1 and CDR2 sequences are GTSNPN and SVGIG (reference sequence). CDR3 loop: CAWSDGSSYNSPLHF. Written as DNA, the CDR3 is TGTGCCTGGTCCGACGGGAGCTCCTATAATTCACCCCTCCACTTT. Full variable domain (outside the CDR3, taken from reference TRBV30 and TRBJ1-6): SQTIHQWPATLVQPVGSPLSLECTVEGTSNPNLYWYRQAAGRGLQLLFYSVGIGQISSEVPQNLSASRPQDRQFILSSKKLLLSDSGFYLCAWSDGSSYNSPLHFGNGTRLTVT.

The V gene is TRBV6-5, the J gene TRBJ1-2; no definite D call. This CDR3 is built from 14 residues. The germline gives CDR1 MNHEY, CDR2 SVGAGI. V lost 0 bases and J lost 5, with 10 bases in between. The DNA of the CDR3 is TGTGCCAGCAGTTACTCCAAGAACGCGTATGGCTACACCTTC. As protein: CASSYSKNAYGYTF.

The J gene is TRBJ2-2, the V gene TRBV5-4; 12 nucleotides align to TRBD2. With V trimmed by 5 bases and J by 4 bases, 6 bases remained unmatched. Germline-derived CDR1 and CDR2 are SGHNT and YYREEE (reference sequence). This CDR3 contains 16 residues. The CDR3 is CASSPWTSGVTGELFF. Here the CDR3 DNA reads TGTGCCAGCAGTCCCTGGACTAGCGGGGTCACCGGGGAGCTGTTTTTT.

The chain has TRBV21-1 and TRBJ2-3; the D call of TRBD1 is as the table states it, not checked on the DNA. TRBV21-1 is classified as a pseudogene. CDR3 length: 16 amino acids. This chain's CDR3 is CASSKGTGLRTDTQYF. The CDR3, as DNA: TGTGCCAGCAGCAAAGGGACAGGCCTAAGGACAGATACGCAGTATTTT.

The DNA of the CDR3 is TGTGCCAGCAGTGAGGGATGGGACAGGGGGTATGCGGGCTACACCTTC. This sequence encodes CASSEGWDRGYAGYTF. The chain couples TRBV25-1 to TRBJ1-2, with TRBD1 matching 11 bases. The CDR3 runs 16 residues. Trimming at V came to 3 bases and at J to 8 bases, leaving 11 bases not matched to a gene. From germline, CDR1 is MGHDK and CDR2 SYGVNS.

The CDR3 protein is CASTSEGVTDTQYF. Written as DNA, the CDR3 is TGTGCCAGCACCTCGGAGGGAGTCACAGATACGCAGTATTTT. V gene TRBV28 combines with J gene TRBJ2-3, with D possibly matching TRBD2 (6 bases). Germline CDR1 and CDR2: MDHEN and SYDVKM. V lost 7 bases and J lost 2, with 13 bases in between. CDR3 length: 14 residues. Looking up the rest from reference TRBV28 and TRBJ2-3 gives the full variable domain: DVKVTQSSRYLVKRTGEKVFLECVQDMDHENMFWYRQDPGLGLRLIYFSYDVKMKEKGDIPEGYSVSREKKERFSLILESASTNQTSMYLCASTSEGVTDTQYFGPGTRLTVL.

This clone was seen a handful of times. The genes are TRBV9 and TRBJ2-1; 7 positions match TRBD2. Looked up from germline, CDR1 is SGDLS and CDR2 is YYNGEE. V trimming: 1 base; J trimming: 7 bases; junction bases outside the gene matches: 8. This CDR3 has 15 residues. The CDR3 DNA reads TGTGCCAGCAGCGTAACCAGCGGGATCGGGAATGAGCAGTTCTTC. Translating it yields CASSVTSGIGNEQFF.

This clone was seen only a few times. The chain employs TRBV2 and TRBJ1-1; tentative D call: TRBD1 (6 bases). This CDR3 region has 13 residues. CDR1 and CDR2 (germline): SNHLY, FYNNEI. Trimming took 4 bases from V and 4 from J, leaving 10 bases between them. CDR3 sequence (DNA): TGTGCCAGCAGTGGGCCACAGGGCACTGAAGCTTTCTTT. It is translated as CASSGPQGTEAFF. Looking up the rest from reference TRBV2 and TRBJ1-1 gives the full variable domain: EPEVTQTPSHQVTQMGQEVILRCVPISNHLYFYWYRQILGQKVEFLVSFYNNEISEKSEIFDDQFSVERPDGSNFTLKIRSTKLEDSAMYFCASSGPQGTEAFFGQGTRLTVV.

V usage is TRBV7-9 and J usage is TRBJ1-1, with 8 bases that match TRBD1. V trimming: 4 bases; J trimming: 7 bases; junction bases outside the gene matches: 14. This CDR3 region has 16 residues. The germline V gene encodes CDR1 SEHNR and CDR2 FQNEAQ (reference sequence). CDR3 loop: CASSSGQGGVFNEAFF. DNA for the CDR3: TGTGCCAGCAGCTCTGGACAGGGCGGTGTGTTTAATGAAGCTTTCTTT. Based on the CDR3 plus reference TRBV7-9 and TRBJ1-1, the full variable domain is DTGVSQNPRHKITKRGQNVTFRCDPISEHNRLYWYRQTLGQGPEFLTYFQNEAQLEKSRLLSDRFSAERPKGSFSTLEIQRTEQGDSAMYLCASSSGQGGVFNEAFFGQGTRLTVV.

This clone was found once. This chain uses TRBV7-9 with TRBJ2-3, with 9 positions matching TRBD2. The J segment lost 5 bases and the V segment lost 2 bases, leaving 14 bases of the junction unmatched. Germline CDR1 and CDR2: SEHNR and FQNEAQ (reference sequence). The CDR3 totals 18 residues. The CDR3 DNA reads TGTGCCAGCAGCTTAAAGTCGCGACTAGCGGAGGTCGGAGATACGCAGTATTTT. This encodes CASSLKSRLAEVGDTQYF.

The gene calls are TRBV24-1 and TRBJ2-7; the D gene is possibly TRBD1 (7 bases). CDR1 and CDR2 from the germline V gene are KGHDR and SFDVKD. The ends were cut back, 2 bases at V and 12 bases at J, with 19 bases in the middle. The CDR3 is made up of 14 amino acids. The CDR3 loop is CATSDSRDSGPRYF. The CDR3 nucleotides are TGTGCCACCAGTGATTCCCGGGACAGCGGGCCACGGTACTTC.

The chain joins TRBV28 to TRBJ1-6; D is perhaps TRBD1 (5 bases). With 1 base removed from V and 3 bases from J, the gap between germline ends came to 10 bases. Germline V gene lookup returns CDR1 MDHEN and CDR2 SYDVKM. This CDR3 spans 16 amino acids. CDR3 amino acids: CASSLSSGGYNSPLHF. The CDR3 coding sequence is TGTGCCAGCAGTTTATCGTCCGGGGGCTATAATTCACCCCTCCACTTT.

The chain employs TRBV30 and TRBJ1-2; a weak D match, TRBD1 (5 bases). The CDR3 covers 13 residues. Germline V lookup: CDR1 GTSNPN, CDR2 SVGIG (reference sequence). Trimming cost V 4 bases and J 2 bases, with 11 bases left between them. This chain's CDR3 is CAWKLKGNYGYTF. The CDR3 coding sequence is TGTGCCTGGAAACTAAAGGGGAACTATGGCTACACCTTC.

With regard to this clone: This sample also contains other DNA sequences that code for the same CDR3. V usage is TRBV30 and J usage is TRBJ1-4; D gene ambiguous. Germline V gene sequence: CDR1 GTSNPN, CDR2 SVGIG (reference sequence). This CDR3 has 14 amino acids. The ends were cut back, 0 bases at V and 0 bases at J, with 5 bases in the middle. CDR3 residues: CAWSVLATNEKLFF. The DNA for the CDR3 is TGTGCCTGGAGTGTGCTAGCAACTAATGAAAAACTGTTTTTT.

This sequence joins TRBV12-3 or TRBV12-4 and TRBJ2-7; D is ambiguous. This CDR3 spans 12 amino acids. V was shortened by 3 bases and J by 0 bases, with 3 bases between the two germline ends. The CDR3 region has the DNA TGTGCCAGCAGTTTTAACTCCTACGAGCAGTACTTC. Amino acids: CASSFNSYEQYF.

The chain is built from TRBV23-1 and TRBJ2-1; 7 bases line up with TRBD1. TRBV23-1 is treated as an ORF (open reading frame) with a function not yet certain. The junction had 5 bases not matched to a gene; V was cut back by 2 bases and J by 4 bases. CDR3 size: 15 residues. CDR3 region: CASSQPRTGYNEQFF. The CDR3 DNA reads as TGCGCCAGCAGTCAACCTAGGACAGGATACAATGAGCAGTTCTTC.

The chain links TRBV6-5 to TRBJ1-1; no clear D. V dropped 6 bases and J dropped 3 bases, with 5 bases sitting between them. The V gene's germline CDR1 is MNHEY and CDR2 SVGAGI. CDR3 length: 11 amino acids. CDR3 amino acids: CASRAHTEAFF. The CDR3 DNA reads as TGTGCCAGCAGGGCCCACACTGAAGCTTTCTTT.

This chain connects TRBV4-1 to TRBJ1-6; 7 bases are shared with TRBD1. CDR1 and CDR2 from the germline V gene are MGHRA and YSYEKL. The junction had 3 bases not matched to a gene; V was cut back by 1 base and J by 6 bases. CDR3 length: 15 amino acids. CDR3 sequence (DNA): TGCGCCAGCAGCCAAGGGACAGGAGTTAATTCACCCCTCCACTTT. It translates to CASSQGTGVNSPLHF.

This clone was seen only a few times. An end of the junction does not agree with germline; a read error may underlie this. The chain carries TRBV19 and TRBJ2-2; 7 bases are a match to TRBD2. The CDR3 extends over 14 amino acids. CDR1 is LNHDA, CDR2 SQIVND, per germline (reference sequence). The CDR3 loop is CASSTGTNNGELFF. CDR3 DNA: TGTGCCAGTAGTACCGGGACTAACAACGGGGAGCTGTTTTTT.